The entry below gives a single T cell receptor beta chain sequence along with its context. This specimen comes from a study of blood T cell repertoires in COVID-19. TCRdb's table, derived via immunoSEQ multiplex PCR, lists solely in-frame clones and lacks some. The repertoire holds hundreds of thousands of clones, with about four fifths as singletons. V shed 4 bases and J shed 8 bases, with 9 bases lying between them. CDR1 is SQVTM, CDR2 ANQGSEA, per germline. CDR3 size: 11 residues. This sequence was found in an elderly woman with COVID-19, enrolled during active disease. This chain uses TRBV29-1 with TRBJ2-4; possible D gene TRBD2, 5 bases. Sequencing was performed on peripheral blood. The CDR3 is CSVVKGDIQYF. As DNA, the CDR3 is TGCAGCGTTGTGAAGGGAGACATTCAGTACTTC. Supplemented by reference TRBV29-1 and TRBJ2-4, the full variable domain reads SAVISQKPSRDICQRGTSLTIQCQVDSQVTMMFWYRQQPGQSLTLIATANQGSEATYESGFVIDKFPISRPNLTFSTLTVSNMSPEDSSIYLCSVVKGDIQYFGAGTRLSVL.